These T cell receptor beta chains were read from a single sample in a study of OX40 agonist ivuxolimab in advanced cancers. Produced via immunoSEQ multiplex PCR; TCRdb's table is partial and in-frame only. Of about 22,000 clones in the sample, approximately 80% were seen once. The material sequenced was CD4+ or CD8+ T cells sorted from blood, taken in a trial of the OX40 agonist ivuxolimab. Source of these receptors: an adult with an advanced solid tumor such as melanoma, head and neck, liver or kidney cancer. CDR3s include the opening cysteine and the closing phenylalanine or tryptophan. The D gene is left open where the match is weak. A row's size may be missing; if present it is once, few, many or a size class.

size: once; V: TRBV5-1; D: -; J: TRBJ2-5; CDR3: CASSLPSSAPPGGRETQYF; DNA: TGCGCCAGCAGCTTGCCTTCCTCGGCCCCCCCAGGGGGGAGAGAGACCCAGTACTTC
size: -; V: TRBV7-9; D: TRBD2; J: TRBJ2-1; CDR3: CASSPPPVGAGGEEQFF; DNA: TGTGCCAGCAGCCCCCCCCCGGTCGGAGCGGGGGGGGAAGAGCAGTTCTTC
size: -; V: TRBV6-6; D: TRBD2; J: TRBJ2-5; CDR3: CASRRLAGGMETQYF; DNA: TGTGCCAGCAGGAGACTAGCGGGGGGGATGGAGACCCAGTACTTC
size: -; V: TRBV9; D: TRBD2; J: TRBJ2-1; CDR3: CASSGEGLEYNEQFF; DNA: TGTGCCAGCAGCGGGGAGGGACTAGAGTACAATGAGCAGTTCTTC
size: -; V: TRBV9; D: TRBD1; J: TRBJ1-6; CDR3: CASSVTPGQGSRGSPLHF; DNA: TGTGCCAGCAGCGTAACTCCGGGACAGGGAAGTCGGGGTTCACCCCTCCACTTT
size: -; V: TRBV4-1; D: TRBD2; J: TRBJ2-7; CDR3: CASSQGIAGITSYEQYF; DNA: TGCGCCAGCAGCCAAGGAATAGCGGGTATAACCTCCTACGAGCAGTACTTC
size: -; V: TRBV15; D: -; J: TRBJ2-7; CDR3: CATSRQGPEQYF; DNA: TGTGCCACCAGCAGACAGGGACCCGAGCAGTACTTC
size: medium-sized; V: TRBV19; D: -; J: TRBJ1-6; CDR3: CATGGESSYNSPLHF; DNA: TGTGCCACTGGAGGGGAGAGCTCCTATAATTCACCCCTCCACTTT
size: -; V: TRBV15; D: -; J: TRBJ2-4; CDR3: CATSRVRAGAKNIQYF; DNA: TGTGCCACCAGCAGAGTCAGGGCGGGGGCCAAAAACATTCAGTACTTC
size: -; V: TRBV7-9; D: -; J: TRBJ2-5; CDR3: CASSPPGFTGTQYF; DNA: TGTGCCAGCAGCCCACCCGGATTTACGGGGACCCAGTACTTC
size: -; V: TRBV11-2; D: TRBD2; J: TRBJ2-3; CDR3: CASSSNPGLEADTQYF; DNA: TGTGCCAGCAGCTCAAACCCGGGACTAGAGGCAGATACGCAGTATTTT
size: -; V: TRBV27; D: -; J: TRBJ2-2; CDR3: CASNLGGDGTGELFF; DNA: TGTGCCAGCAACTTGGGAGGCGATGGGACCGGGGAGCTGTTTTTT
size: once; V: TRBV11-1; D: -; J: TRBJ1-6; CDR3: CASSLVGRMDSPLHF; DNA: TGTGCCAGCAGCTTGGTAGGGCGTATGGATTCACCCCTCCACTTT
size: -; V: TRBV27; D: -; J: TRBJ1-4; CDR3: CASSRDGLNWEKLFF; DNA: TGTGCCAGCAGTAGGGACGGCTTAAATTGGGAAAAACTGTTTTTT
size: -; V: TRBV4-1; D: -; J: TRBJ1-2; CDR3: CASSQDAGSRGYTF; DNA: TGCGCCAGCAGCCAAGATGCGGGGTCTCGAGGCTACACCTTC
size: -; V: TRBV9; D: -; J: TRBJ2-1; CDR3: CASSPTRSGGHNEQFF; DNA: TGTGCCAGCAGCCCAACCAGGAGTGGGGGGCACAATGAGCAGTTCTTC
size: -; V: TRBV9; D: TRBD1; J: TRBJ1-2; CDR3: CASSVAGTGEGYTF; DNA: TGTGCCAGCAGCGTAGCTGGGACAGGGGAAGGCTACACCTTC
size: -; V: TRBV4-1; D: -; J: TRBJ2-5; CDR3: CASSLYGGQETQYF; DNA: TGCGCCAGCAGCCTGTATGGAGGGCAAGAGACCCAGTACTTC
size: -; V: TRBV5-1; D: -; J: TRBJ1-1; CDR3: CASSLEGVLNTEAFF; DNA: TGCGCCAGCAGCTTGGAGGGGGTCTTGAACACTGAAGCTTTCTTT
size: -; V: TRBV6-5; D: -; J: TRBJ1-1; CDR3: CASSLDGWNTEAFF; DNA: TGTGCCAGCAGTTTGGACGGGTGGAACACTGAAGCTTTCTTT